What follows are 28 T cell receptor beta chains derived from one specimen sequenced in a study of blood T cell repertoires in COVID-19. Clones were read by immunoSEQ multiplex PCR, and TCRdb kept only the in-frame ones, dropping some. Among 470,000 or so clones listed, more than 85% were seen once. Sequencing was done on a sample of peripheral blood. All receptors derive from a young woman with acute or convalescent COVID-19.

This clone was counted a single time. This rearrangement joins TRBV28 to TRBJ1-6; D gene unclear. The germline gives CDR1 MDHEN, CDR2 SYDVKM. The V and J ends lost 3 bases and 7 bases respectively, with 10 bases between them. The CDR3 totals 14 residues. The CDR3 sequence is CASSLQQLNSPLHF. The CDR3, as DNA: TGTGCCAGCAGTTTGCAACAGCTCAATTCACCCCTCCACTTT.

V is TRBV5-4 and J is TRBJ2-3; D is unclear. Deletions cut 1 base from V and 0 bases from J, with 12 bases between. This CDR3 has 16 residues. CDR1 SGHNT and CDR2 YYREEE come from the germline V gene (reference sequence). In nucleotides, the CDR3 is TGTGCCAGCAGCTTGCTGCAGGAATCTAGCACAGATACGCAGTATTTT. Encoded protein: CASSLLQESSTDTQYF.

This clone was detected only once. CDR3 region: CATSREGTSVDTQYF. The CDR3 nucleotides read TGTGCCACCAGCAGAGAGGGGACTAGCGTCGATACGCAGTATTTT. The chain recombines TRBV15 with TRBJ2-3; 10 bases match TRBD2. The V and J ends lost 0 bases and 6 bases, in that order; junction bases with no gene match: 3. The CDR3 covers 15 residues. Germline V lookup: CDR1 LNHNV, CDR2 YYDKDF (reference sequence).

The chain employs TRBV18 and TRBJ1-5, with D maybe TRBD1 (5 bases). CDR3 length: 15 residues. V was pared by 4 bases and J by 7 bases, with 17 bases between. CDR1 and CDR2 from the germline V gene are KGHSH and LQKENI. CDR3 protein: CASSQGSGSGQPQHF. The CDR3 DNA is TGTGCCAGCTCACAGGGGTCCGGCAGCGGGCAGCCCCAGCATTTT.

The V gene is TRBV7-6, the J gene TRBJ2-5; 10 nucleotides match TRBD2. Germline V lookup: CDR1 SGHVS, CDR2 FNYEAQ. The CDR3 contains 19 residues. Trimming took 4 bases from V and 0 from J; bases not matched to a gene: 14. The CDR3 sequence is CASSSGRLAGAFNQETQYF. DNA of the CDR3: TGTGCCAGCAGCTCAGGCCGGCTAGCGGGGGCCTTCAACCAAGAGACCCAGTACTTC.

J is TRBJ2-1 and V is TRBV5-4; 11 nucleotides match TRBD2. This CDR3 region has 15 residues. Germline CDR1 is SGHNT and CDR2 is YYREEE (reference sequence). V was clipped by 4 bases and J by 4 bases; unmatched bases: 4. In nucleotides, the CDR3 is TGTGCCAGCAGCCAAGGGACTAGCGGTTACAATGAGCAGTTCTTC. Translated, it gives CASSQGTSGYNEQFF.

The J gene is TRBJ2-1, the V gene TRBV19; 9 bases map to TRBD2. V trimming: 4 bases; J trimming: 6 bases; junction bases outside the gene matches: 4. Germline V CDR1 and CDR2: LNHDA, SQIVND (reference sequence). There are 14 residues in the CDR3. This chain's CDR3 is CASSSGGALNEQFF. The CDR3, as DNA: TGTGCCAGTAGTAGCGGGGGGGCTCTCAATGAGCAGTTCTTC.

The chain has TRBV5-4 and TRBJ1-1, with D unclear. CDR1 is SGHNT, CDR2 YYREEE, per germline (reference sequence). CDR3 length equals 14 residues. Trimming cost V 0 bases and J 0 bases, with 6 bases left between them. CDR3 nucleotides: TGTGCCAGCAGCTTGGACAGATTGAACACTGAAGCTTTCTTT. Translated, it gives CASSLDRLNTEAFF.

The chain employs TRBV27 and TRBJ1-6; unclear D gene. Germline V gene lookup returns CDR1 MNHEY and CDR2 SMNVEV (reference sequence). The CDR3 is 15 amino acids. V dropped 5 bases and J dropped 0 bases, with 8 bases sitting between them. The CDR3 spells CASSPLSSYNSPLHF. DNA of the CDR3: TGTGCCAGCAGTCCCCTGAGCTCCTATAATTCACCCCTCCACTTT.

This sequence joins TRBV6-1 and TRBJ2-7; tentative D call: TRBD2 (6 bases). Trimming left V 2 bases short and J 1 base short, with 27 bases between. The CDR3 is 20 amino acids. The germline CDR1 and CDR2 sequences are MNHNS and SASEGT. In DNA form, the CDR3 reads TGTGCCAGCAGTGAAAACTGGAGGGGCCTCCCTTTAACCCTTTCCTACGAGCAGTACTTC. Protein product: CASSENWRGLPLTLSYEQYF.

V usage is TRBV20-1 and J usage is TRBJ1-5; possibly TRBD1 for D (5 bases). V gave up 6 bases and J gave up 7 bases, with 10 bases separating them. Germline V CDR1 and CDR2: DFQATT, SNEGSKA (reference sequence). CDR3 length: 11 residues. The CDR3 DNA sequence: TGCAGTGCGGCTCAGGGACAGCCCCAGCATTTT. Translation gives CSAAQGQPQHF.

The chain has TRBV30 and TRBJ1-4; D might be TRBD1 (5 bases). V dropped 3 bases and J dropped 8 bases, with 16 bases sitting between them. This CDR3 is built from 14 residues. Germline V gene lookup returns CDR1 GTSNPN and CDR2 SVGIG (reference sequence). CDR3 sequence reads: CAWSGGGKQEKLFF. The CDR3 bases are TGTGCCTGGAGCGGGGGGGGAAAGCAGGAAAAACTGTTTTTT. Full variable domain (missing parts from reference TRBV30 and TRBJ1-4): SQTIHQWPATLVQPVGSPLSLECTVEGTSNPNLYWYRQAAGRGLQLLFYSVGIGQISSEVPQNLSASRPQDRQFILSSKKLLLSDSGFYLCAWSGGGKQEKLFFGSGTQLSVL.

This clone has a count of ten or more. This rearrangement joins TRBV30 to TRBJ1-6, with D maybe TRBD1 (5 bases). Per germline, CDR1 GTSNPN and CDR2 SVGIG (reference sequence). CDR3 length equals 14 residues. V was trimmed by 0 bases and J by 8 bases, leaving 11 bases between them. The DNA for the CDR3 is TGTGCCTGGAGTGTAATCCAGGGCGATTCACCCCTCCACTTT. Residues: CAWSVIQGDSPLHF.

The rearrangement joins TRBV3-1 (or the pseudogene TRBV3-2) to TRBJ1-1; D is unresolved. CDR1 is LGHDT and CDR2 is YNNKEL in the germline V gene (reference sequence). CDR3 length: 13 residues. Trimming stripped 5 bases from V and 4 bases from J, with 11 bases between. The CDR3 region is CASSKTGFTEAFF. Here the CDR3 DNA reads TGTGCCAGCAGCAAAACGGGGTTCACTGAAGCTTTCTTT.

The chain joins TRBV5-1 to TRBJ1-6; 9 nucleotides align to TRBD1. J was trimmed by 2 bases and V by 0 bases; bases with no gene match: 6. The CDR3 has 18 amino acids. From germline, CDR1 is SGHRS and CDR2 YFSETQ. This chain's CDR3 is CASSLVGQGFTYNSPLHF. CDR3 DNA: TGCGCCAGCAGCTTGGTTGGACAGGGGTTTACCTATAATTCACCCCTCCACTTT.

This chain uses TRBV2 with TRBJ1-4; maybe TRBD1 (5 bases). Per the germline V gene, CDR1 is SNHLY and CDR2 is FYNNEI. Trimming took 6 bases from V and 1 from J, leaving 9 bases between them. There are 14 residues in the CDR3. The CDR3 loop reads CASRLRGTNEKLFF. CDR3 bases: TGTGCCAGCAGACTAAGGGGAACTAATGAAAAACTGTTTTTT.

This clone appeared a single time. The genes are TRBV28 and TRBJ1-2; 9 bases are shared with TRBD1. CDR3 size: 14 residues. Losses at the gene ends were 8 bases for V and 8 bases for J; bases not matched to a gene: 12. CDR1 is MDHEN, CDR2 SYDVKM, per germline. In nucleotides, the CDR3 is TGTGCCAGCGGCACAGGGGGCTTGGGGAAAGGCTACACCTTC. Translation gives CASGTGGLGKGYTF.

The chain is built from TRBV7-8 and TRBJ1-5; no reliable D call. The ends were cut back, 1 base at V and 5 bases at J, with 6 bases in the middle. This CDR3 is built from 13 residues. Germline lookup yields CDR1 SGHVS and CDR2 FQNEAQ. CDR3 in amino acids: CASSLVRDQPQHF. The DNA for the CDR3 is TGTGCCAGCAGCTTAGTGAGGGATCAGCCCCAGCATTTT.

This chain joins TRBV3-1 (or the pseudogene TRBV3-2) and TRBJ2-5; unclear D gene. This CDR3 contains 12 residues. From germline, CDR1 is LGHDT and CDR2 YNNKEL (reference sequence). V was shortened by 0 bases and J by 7 bases, with 6 bases between the two germline ends. The CDR3 DNA sequence: TGTGCCAGCAGCCAAGATAGCAGGACCCAGTACTTC. Protein: CASSQDSRTQYF.

The genes are TRBV7-9 and TRBJ1-1; TRBD1 is a possible D gene (6 bases). This CDR3 is built from 16 residues. From germline, CDR1 is SEHNR and CDR2 FQNEAQ (reference sequence). V lost 2 bases, J lost 0 bases, and 13 bases lay in between. The CDR3 sequence is CASSLNRELMNTEAFF. For the CDR3, the DNA is TGTGCCAGCAGCTTAAACAGGGAGCTTATGAACACTGAAGCTTTCTTT.

The CDR3 region has the DNA TGTGCCAGCAGTTACCCAAGACAGGGATTCTACGAGCAGTACTTC. Translated, it gives CASSYPRQGFYEQYF. The gene calls are TRBV6-2 or TRBV6-3 and TRBJ2-7; 7 bases match TRBD1. Germline CDR1 MNHEY, CDR2 SVGEGT. This CDR3 has 15 residues. Unmatched junction bases numbered 7, after V lost 2 bases and J lost 3 bases.

This clone was recorded only once. The identical CDR3 is also encoded by other nucleotide sequences in the sample. The chain couples TRBV2 to TRBJ1-6; D might be TRBD1 (5 bases). The V gene's germline CDR1 is SNHLY and CDR2 FYNNEI. The CDR3 covers 13 residues. V lost 2 bases and J 9 bases, leaving 8 bases between the germline ends. The CDR3 bases are TGTGCCAGCAGTGAACAGGGTAGTTCACCCCTCCACTTT. Translating it yields CASSEQGSSPLHF.

The chain uses TRBV28 and TRBJ1-2; D uncertain. Trimming took 3 bases from V and 4 from J, leaving 15 bases between them. The CDR3 runs to 15 residues. Germline loops: CDR1 MDHEN, CDR2 SYDVKM. The CDR3 region is CASSFMAARSYGYTF. In DNA, the CDR3 is TGTGCCAGCAGTTTCATGGCAGCTAGATCCTATGGCTACACCTTC.

This clone was recorded a few times. V gene TRBV13 combines with J gene TRBJ2-7; 10 bases match TRBD1. CDR1 PRHDT and CDR2 FYEKMQ come from the germline V gene (reference sequence). The CDR3 is made up of 14 amino acids. V was pared by 4 bases and J by 6 bases, with 6 bases of the junction left unmatched. CDR3 sequence (DNA): TGTGCCAGCAGCTGGGGGACAGGGGCGGTCGAGCAGTACTTC. It encodes CASSWGTGAVEQYF.

This clone was found a few times. The gene calls are TRBV7-3 and TRBJ2-3; TRBD2 matches 7 bases. Trimming removed 1 base from V and 6 bases from J; junction bases left unmatched: 10. The CDR3 totals 16 residues. CDR1 is SGHTA and CDR2 is FQGTGA in the germline V gene. The CDR3 DNA sequence: TGTGCCAGCAGCTTAAGTTCCGGGGGGTCGCGGGATACGCAGTATTTT. Residues: CASSLSSGGSRDTQYF.

The chain joins TRBV2 to TRBJ1-1; no clear D gene. Germline V gene lookup returns CDR1 SNHLY and CDR2 FYNNEI. This CDR3 comprises 14 residues. With 4 bases removed from V and 5 bases from J, the gap between germline ends came to 14 bases. The CDR3 sequence: CASSGIVSGTEAFF. CDR3 DNA: TGTGCCAGCAGTGGAATCGTTTCAGGTACTGAAGCTTTCTTT.

DNA for the CDR3: TGTGCTAGTGGCTTTACCGACAGGGCGGGAGGAGAGACCCAGTACTTC. This gives the protein CASGFTDRAGGETQYF. The genes are TRBV12-5 and TRBJ2-5; possibly TRBD2 for D (8 bases). Germline CDR1 LGHNT, CDR2 FRNRAP. The CDR3 runs 16 residues. V shed 6 bases and J shed 4 bases, with 21 bases lying between them.

V and J are TRBV6-1 and TRBJ2-6; D perhaps matches TRBD1 (5 bases). The CDR3 has 16 residues. Trimming cost V 2 bases and J 3 bases, with 11 bases left between them. Germline CDR1 reads MNHNS; CDR2 reads SASEGT. Here the CDR3 DNA reads TGTGCCAGCAGTGAATCAGTGGACAATGGGGCCAACGTCCTGACTTTC. Encoded protein: CASSESVDNGANVLTF.